This paragraph reports one T cell receptor (beta chain). The antigen is undetermined. Being one base from a much bigger clone, this may be a read error. This entry is derived from a study of T cells in Graves' hyperthyroidism and ophthalmopathy. The investigators amplified TCR beta CDR3 regions from RNA transcripts. In the first-round RT-PCR of the TCR CDR3, the HTBI primer set was used. TCRdb analysed the multiplex PCR reads with MiXCR anew, one entry per CDR3 protein. In the table there are around 290,000 distinct CDR3 sequences, roughly 15% of which are singletons. Study-level points and caveats: Also found in blood were most expanded thyroid clonotypes above 0.001. Separating ophthalmopathy from stable hyperthyroidism was achieved by a 13 V-J model.

CDR3 size: 11 residues. Trimming removed 6 bases from V and 6 bases from J, with 5 bases in between. CDR1 is SEHNR and CDR2 is FQNEAQ in the germline V gene (reference sequence). This chain links TRBV7-9 with TRBJ2-2; a weak D match, TRBD2 (5 bases). What was sequenced was blood. The sequence derives from a woman aged 40-49 years with Graves' hyperthyroidism. CDR3 amino acids: CASRRAGELFF. CDR3 coding DNA: TGTGCCAGCAGGAGGGCCGGGGAGCTGTTTTTT.